The clone carrying this T cell receptor (beta chain) was detected many times. Antigen specificity is unknown. It was template switching that added a universal primer site, and there were unique molecular identifiers on the cDNA. TCRdb analysed the 5' RACE reads with MiXCR anew, one entry per CDR3 protein. Of about 700,000 distinct CDR3 sequences listed, 6.1% are singletons. The data derive from a study of identical twins. Findings and limits, study-wide: Invariant T cells like MAIT and iNKT could partly confound the zero-insertion analyses. The models gave estimates that fell short of the out-of-frame TCR alpha sharing seen in monozygotic twins. Shared out-of-frame alpha sequences (those common to twins) showed excess low generation probability.

CDR3 size: 15 residues. J gave up 5 bases and V 5 bases, and 7 bases lay outside the gene matches. The chain links TRBV12-3 or TRBV12-4 to TRBJ2-1; 9 bases are a match to TRBD2. Sequenced: naive T cells sorted from blood. The receptor's source is a man in his late teens or twenties in good health. This CDR3 is CASSPRLAVHNEQFF. CDR3 bases: TGTGCCAGCAGTCCTAGACTAGCGGTCCACAATGAGCAGTTCTTC.